The rows below give T cell receptor beta chains drawn from one sample of a study of spatial heterogeneity in lung cancer. TCRdb re-analysed the 5' RACE reads in MiXCR, keeping a single row per CDR3 protein. Of approximately 26,000 distinct CDR3 sequences listed, 8.8% were seen once; the top ten hold 7.7%. This material consisted of lung tumor tissue, taken at surgery. The receptor source for this set is a male donor with early-stage non-small cell lung cancer. The CDR3 runs from the conserved cysteine through the conserved F or W. The D gene is left open where the match is weak. Clone size is shown for a subset of rows, as once, few, many or a class of expanded clone.

d_call,clone_size,v_call,j_call,cdr3_nt,cdr3_aa
-,many,TRBV6-2/TRBV6-3,TRBJ2-7,TGTGCCAGCAGTTACGCCGGACGGGTTCTCTCCTACGAGCAGTACTTC,CASSYAGRVLSYEQYF
-,many,TRBV7-2,TRBJ2-3,TGTGCCAGCAGCACAAACCCGGGGGCCACAGATACGCAGTATTTT,CASSTNPGATDTQYF
TRBD2,-,TRBV7-7,TRBJ2-1,TGTGCTAGCAGCCTAGCGGGAGGTAACAATGAGCAGTTCTTC,CASSLAGGNNEQFF
-,-,TRBV7-9,TRBJ1-5,TGTGCCAGCAGCTTAAGACCGAATCAGCCCCAGCATTTT,CASSLRPNQPQHF
TRBD2,many,TRBV7-2,TRBJ2-1,TGTGCCAGCAGCTTTATAGCGGGGGGGCCTGAGCAGTTCTTC,CASSFIAGGPEQFF
TRBD1,-,TRBV4-3,TRBJ2-7,TGCGCCAGCAGCTTCCGGGACAGGGGGCCCCACGAGCAGTACTTC,CASSFRDRGPHEQYF
TRBD1,many,TRBV13,TRBJ1-2,TGTGCCAGCAGCGCGCAAGGGACAGGACATAATGGCTACACCTTC,CASSAQGTGHNGYTF
-,-,TRBV28,TRBJ2-7,TGTGCCAGCAGTTCCGCAGGTTTCATCGAGCAGTACTTC,CASSSAGFIEQYF
-,many,TRBV7-9,TRBJ2-3,TGTGCCAGCAGCTTTACGGGGTTTGGGGATACGCAGTATTTT,CASSFTGFGDTQYF
-,many,TRBV5-1,TRBJ2-5,TGCGCCAGCAGCTTGTTTGACGGGGCGGAGACCCAGTACTTC,CASSLFDGAETQYF
TRBD2,-,TRBV5-1,TRBJ2-5,TGCGCCAGCACTAGCGGGGGTCGGGGAGAGACCCAGTACTTC,CASTSGGRGETQYF
-,many,TRBV6-2/TRBV6-3,TRBJ1-1,TGTGCCAGCAGCGCGCCTGGCAGGGGATTCACTGAAGCTTTCTTT,CASSAPGRGFTEAFF
-,many,TRBV28,TRBJ1-2,TGTGCCAGCCGGGTGTCCTCCGGCCGGCGGAGCAGCTATGGCTACACCTTC,CASRVSSGRRSSYGYTF
-,-,TRBV20-1,TRBJ1-2,TGCAGTGCCCCGACAGGACGCAACTATGGCTACACCTTC,CSAPTGRNYGYTF
-,many,TRBV15,TRBJ2-1,TGTGCCACCAGCCCCGAAGTTAAATACAATGAGCAGTTCTTC,CATSPEVKYNEQFF
TRBD1,few,TRBV20-1,TRBJ2-3,TGCAGTGCTAGAGAGGACAGGGGGCAGTATTTT,CSAREDRGQYF
-,many,TRBV20-1,TRBJ2-1,TGCAGTGCTCGAAAGGGGGACTCCTACAATGAGCAGTTCTTC,CSARKGDSYNEQFF
-,-,TRBV2,TRBJ2-6,TGTGCCAGCAGTGGGGTAACTGGGGCCAACGTCCTGACTTTC,CASSGVTGANVLTF
-,many,TRBV10-3,TRBJ1-6,TGTGCCATCAGAATAGAACCTAGTTTACCCCTCCACTTT,CAIRIEPSLPLHF
-,many,TRBV19,TRBJ2-7,TGTGCCAGTAGTAGGGACCGGCGCTACGAGCAGTACTTC,CASSRDRRYEQYF
-,many,TRBV29-1,TRBJ1-2,TGCAGCGTTTCAGATGACTATGGCTACACCTTC,CSVSDDYGYTF
TRBD1,many,TRBV18,TRBJ1-2,TGTGCCAGCTCACCGCCCCGGGACAGCTATGGCTACACCTTC,CASSPPRDSYGYTF
-,many,TRBV9,TRBJ1-6,TGTGCCAGCAGCCTCGATAATTCACCCCTCCACTTT,CASSLDNSPLHF
-,-,TRBV29-1,TRBJ2-2,TGCAGCGCCCCGGGACCGGACGGGGAGCTGTTTTTT,CSAPGPDGELFF
-,few,TRBV20-1,TRBJ2-6,TGCAGTGCTAGAGATCTAGGGGCCAACGTCCTGACTTTC,CSARDLGANVLTF
-,many,TRBV20-1,TRBJ2-3,TGCAGTGCGCGCCTGTCCGGAAATACGCAGTATTTT,CSARLSGNTQYF
TRBD2,many,TRBV4-1,TRBJ2-7,TGCGCCAGCAGCCAAGATAGCGGGTGGATGAAGCAGTACTTC,CASSQDSGWMKQYF
TRBD2,-,TRBV27,TRBJ2-2,TGTGCCAGCAGTTTAGGACTAGCGGGAACCGGGGAGCTGTTTTTT,CASSLGLAGTGELFF
-,many,TRBV6-5,TRBJ1-2,TGTGCCAGCATATCAAGGTCGTTCCAGGGCTCCTATGGCTACACCTTC,CASISRSFQGSYGYTF
TRBD2,few,TRBV7-8,TRBJ2-3,TGTGCCAGCAGCATAACCTCCGGGACTAGCGGGGGGGCAGATACGCAGTATTTT,CASSITSGTSGGADTQYF
-,many,TRBV20-1,TRBJ2-7,TGCAGCGGACGAGGGGAACAGGGCTCCTACGAGCAGTACTTC,CSGRGEQGSYEQYF
-,many,TRBV7-9,TRBJ1-1,TGTGCCAGCAGCTCCCCGGGGTCCAACACTGAAGCTTTCTTT,CASSSPGSNTEAFF
TRBD2,-,TRBV20-1,TRBJ2-1,TGCAGTGCTAGATCAGCTAGCGGGAGTAATGAGCAGTTCTTC,CSARSASGSNEQFF
TRBD1,many,TRBV6-5,TRBJ1-5,TGTGCCAGCAGTTGGGACAGGGGTCCCAATCAGCCCCAGCATTTT,CASSWDRGPNQPQHF
-,many,TRBV11-2,TRBJ1-4,TGTGCCAGCAGCCCTAGTGGGGGATCGAGTGAAAAACTGTTTTTT,CASSPSGGSSEKLFF
-,many,TRBV20-1,TRBJ2-3,TGCAGTGCTAGGCTCCAGCGGGGCACAGATACGCAGTATTTT,CSARLQRGTDTQYF
-,few,TRBV6-2/TRBV6-3,TRBJ2-7,TGTGCCAGCAGTCCGCGCCGGACAGAAGACTACGAGCAGTACTTC,CASSPRRTEDYEQYF
TRBD1,many,TRBV4-3,TRBJ2-3,TGCGCCAGCAGCCAAGACGGACAGGGAGATACGCAGTATTTT,CASSQDGQGDTQYF
-,medium-sized,TRBV7-2,TRBJ2-4,TGTGCCAGCAGCCGAGGTTGGGGCTTGGCGAACATTCAGTACTTC,CASSRGWGLANIQYF
TRBD1,few,TRBV28,TRBJ1-4,TGTGCCAGCAGCCGTGGACAGGGTAATTCTGAAAAACTGTTTTTT,CASSRGQGNSEKLFF
TRBD1,few,TRBV2,TRBJ1-5,TGTGCCAGCAGTTTTCCGGGACAGGCCAATCAGCCCCAGCATTTT,CASSFPGQANQPQHF
-,many,TRBV7-8,TRBJ2-7,TGTGCCAGCAGGCCCGAAGACGGAAGATCCAACGAGCAGTACTTC,CASRPEDGRSNEQYF
TRBD2,medium-sized,TRBV28,TRBJ2-5,TGTGCCAGCAGCGGGGGGGGACTAGGTCAAGAGACCCAGTACTTC,CASSGGGLGQETQYF
-,many,TRBV11-2,TRBJ1-4,TGTGCCAGCAACAGAGACGGACGGTTAAATGAAAAACTGTTTTTT,CASNRDGRLNEKLFF
TRBD1,many,TRBV15,TRBJ1-6,TGTGCCACCAGCGAACGACAGGGGATTTCACCCCTCCACTTT,CATSERQGISPLHF
-,-,TRBV28,TRBJ1-2,TGTGCCAGCAGCTCGGGGGCAGGGAACAGCTATGGCTACACCTTC,CASSSGAGNSYGYTF
-,many,TRBV6-5,TRBJ1-2,TGTGCCAGCAGTTTTGAAGGAGCGGGGCGAGGCTACACCTTC,CASSFEGAGRGYTF
TRBD2,-,TRBV4-3,TRBJ2-1,TGCGCCAGCAGCCAGAACCCGGGACTAGCAGGATACAATGAGCAGTTCTTC,CASSQNPGLAGYNEQFF
-,-,TRBV20-1,TRBJ1-2,TGCAGTGCACAGGATCTCGACTCCTATGGCTACACCTTC,CSAQDLDSYGYTF
TRBD1,-,TRBV2,TRBJ2-3,TGTGCCAGCAGACAGGGGGTAGATACGCAGTATTTT,CASRQGVDTQYF
TRBD1,many,TRBV28,TRBJ1-1,TGTGCCAGCAGTTTAGGGGGGACAGCGAACACTGAAGCTTTCTTT,CASSLGGTANTEAFF
TRBD2,-,TRBV20-1,TRBJ2-1,TGCAGTGCTAGAACATTAGCGGGAGGAGTGAATGAGCAGTTCTTC,CSARTLAGGVNEQFF
-,-,TRBV20-1,TRBJ2-5,TGCAGTGCTAGGAGGTCAGGACAAGAGACCCAGTACTTC,CSARRSGQETQYF
-,many,TRBV5-1,TRBJ1-1,TGCGCCAGCAGCTTGACGTTAGGGACTTCTGAAGCTTTCTTT,CASSLTLGTSEAFF